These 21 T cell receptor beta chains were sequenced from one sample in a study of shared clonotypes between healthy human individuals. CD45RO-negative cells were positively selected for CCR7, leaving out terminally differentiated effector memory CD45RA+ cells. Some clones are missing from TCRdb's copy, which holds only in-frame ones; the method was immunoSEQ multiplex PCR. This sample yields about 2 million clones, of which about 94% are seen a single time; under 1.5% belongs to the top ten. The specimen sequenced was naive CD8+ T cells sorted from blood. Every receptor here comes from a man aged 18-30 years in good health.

For the CDR3, the DNA is TGTGCTAGTGGTTTGGTACTTGCCGACAGGGTTGAAAAACTGTTTTTT. Translating it yields CASGLVLADRVEKLFF. The rearrangement links TRBV12-5 to TRBJ1-4; 7 bases line up with TRBD1. Germline V CDR1 and CDR2: LGHNT, FRNRAP. V lost 0 bases, J lost 7 bases, and 8 bases stayed unmatched. The CDR3 has 16 residues.

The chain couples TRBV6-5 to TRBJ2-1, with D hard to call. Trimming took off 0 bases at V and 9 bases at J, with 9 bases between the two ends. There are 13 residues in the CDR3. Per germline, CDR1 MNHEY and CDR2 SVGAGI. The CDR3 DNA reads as TGTGCCAGCAGTTACTCATCGCTAGGTGAGCAGTTCTTC. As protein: CASSYSSLGEQFF.

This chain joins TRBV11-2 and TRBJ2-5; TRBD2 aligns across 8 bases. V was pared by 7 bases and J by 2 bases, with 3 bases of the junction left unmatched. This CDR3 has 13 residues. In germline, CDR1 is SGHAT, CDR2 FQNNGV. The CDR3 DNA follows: TGTGCCAGCAACATAGCGGGGCAAGAGACCCAGTACTTC. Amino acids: CASNIAGQETQYF.

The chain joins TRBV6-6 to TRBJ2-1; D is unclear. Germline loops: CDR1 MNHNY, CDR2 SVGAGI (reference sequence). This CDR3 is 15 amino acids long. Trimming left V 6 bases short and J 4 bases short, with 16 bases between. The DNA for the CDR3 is TGTGCCAGCAGCCCCTCACCGGGCGGTTACAATGAGCAGTTCTTC. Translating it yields CASSPSPGGYNEQFF.

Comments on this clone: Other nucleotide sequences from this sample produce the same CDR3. CDR3 nucleotides: TGTGCCAGCAGTGAAGGACTAGCGGTAACCTACGAGCAGTACTTC. It yields the protein CASSEGLAVTYEQYF. This rearrangement joins TRBV6-1 to TRBJ2-7; 9 nucleotides match TRBD2. With V trimmed by 1 base and J by 2 bases, 3 bases remained unmatched. There are 15 residues in the CDR3. Germline values: CDR1 MNHNS, CDR2 SASEGT.

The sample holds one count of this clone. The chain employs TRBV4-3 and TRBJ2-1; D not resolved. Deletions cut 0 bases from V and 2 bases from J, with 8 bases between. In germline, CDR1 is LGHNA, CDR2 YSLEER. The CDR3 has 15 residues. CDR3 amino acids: CASSQERFPYNEQFF. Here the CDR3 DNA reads TGCGCCAGCAGCCAAGAGAGATTCCCCTACAATGAGCAGTTCTTC.

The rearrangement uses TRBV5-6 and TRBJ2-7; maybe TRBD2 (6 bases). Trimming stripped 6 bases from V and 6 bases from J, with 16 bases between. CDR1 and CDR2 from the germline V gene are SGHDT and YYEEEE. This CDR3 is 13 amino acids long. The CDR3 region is CASTAGLTPEQYF. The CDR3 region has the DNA TGTGCCAGCACCGCGGGACTGACTCCCGAGCAGTACTTC.

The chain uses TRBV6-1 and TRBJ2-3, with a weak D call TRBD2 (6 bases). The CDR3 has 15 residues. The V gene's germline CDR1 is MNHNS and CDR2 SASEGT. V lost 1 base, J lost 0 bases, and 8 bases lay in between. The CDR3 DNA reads TGTGCCAGCAGTGAAGGGGCGGGAAGCACAGATACGCAGTATTTT. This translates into CASSEGAGSTDTQYF.

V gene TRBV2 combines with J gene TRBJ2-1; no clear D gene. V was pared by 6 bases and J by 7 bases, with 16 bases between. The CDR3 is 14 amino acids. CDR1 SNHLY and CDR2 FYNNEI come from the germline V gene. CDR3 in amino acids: CASRKAPSENEQFF. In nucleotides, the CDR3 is TGTGCCAGCAGGAAAGCTCCGTCGGAGAATGAGCAGTTCTTC.

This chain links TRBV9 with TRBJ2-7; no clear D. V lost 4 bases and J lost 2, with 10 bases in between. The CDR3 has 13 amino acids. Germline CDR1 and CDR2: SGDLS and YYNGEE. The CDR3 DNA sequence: TGTGCCAGCAGCTCTGCCCCGACCTACGAGCAGTACTTC. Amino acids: CASSSAPTYEQYF.

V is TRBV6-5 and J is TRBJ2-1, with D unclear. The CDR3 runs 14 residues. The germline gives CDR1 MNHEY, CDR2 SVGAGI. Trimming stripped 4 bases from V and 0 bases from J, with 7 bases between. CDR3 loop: CASSSVHSYNEQFF. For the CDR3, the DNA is TGTGCCAGCAGTTCCGTACACTCCTACAATGAGCAGTTCTTC.

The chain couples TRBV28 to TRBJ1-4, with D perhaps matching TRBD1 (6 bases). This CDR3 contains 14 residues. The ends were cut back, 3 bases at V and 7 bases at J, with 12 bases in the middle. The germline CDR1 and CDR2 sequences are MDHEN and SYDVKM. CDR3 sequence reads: CASSLPGESEKLFF. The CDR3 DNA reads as TGTGCCAGCAGTTTGCCAGGGGAGTCTGAAAAACTGTTTTTT.

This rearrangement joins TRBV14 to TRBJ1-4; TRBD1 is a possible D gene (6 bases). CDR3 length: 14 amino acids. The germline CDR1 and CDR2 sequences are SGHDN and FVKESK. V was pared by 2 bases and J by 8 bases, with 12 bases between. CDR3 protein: CASSQSTGSEKLFF. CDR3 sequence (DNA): TGTGCCAGCAGCCAATCCACAGGGTCAGAAAAACTGTTTTTT.

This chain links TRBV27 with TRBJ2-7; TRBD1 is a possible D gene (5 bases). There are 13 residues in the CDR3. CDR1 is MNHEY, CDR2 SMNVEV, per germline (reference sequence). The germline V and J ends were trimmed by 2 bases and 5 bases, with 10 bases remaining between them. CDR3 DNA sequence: TGTGCCAGCAGTTTAAGGGGATTTCACGAGCAGTACTTC. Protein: CASSLRGFHEQYF.

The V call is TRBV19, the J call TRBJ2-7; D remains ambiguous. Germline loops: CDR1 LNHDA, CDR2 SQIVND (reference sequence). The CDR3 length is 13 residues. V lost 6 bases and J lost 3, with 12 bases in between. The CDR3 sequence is CASSRVAGYEQYF. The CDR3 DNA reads TGTGCCAGTAGCCGGGTCGCTGGCTACGAGCAGTACTTC.

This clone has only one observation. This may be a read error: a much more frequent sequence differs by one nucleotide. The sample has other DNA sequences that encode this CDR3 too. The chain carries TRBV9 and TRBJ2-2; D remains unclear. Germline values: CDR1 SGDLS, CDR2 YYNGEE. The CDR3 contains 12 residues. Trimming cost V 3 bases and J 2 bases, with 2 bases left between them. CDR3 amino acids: CASSGNTGELFF. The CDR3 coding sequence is TGTGCCAGCAGCGGTAACACCGGGGAGCTGTTTTTT.

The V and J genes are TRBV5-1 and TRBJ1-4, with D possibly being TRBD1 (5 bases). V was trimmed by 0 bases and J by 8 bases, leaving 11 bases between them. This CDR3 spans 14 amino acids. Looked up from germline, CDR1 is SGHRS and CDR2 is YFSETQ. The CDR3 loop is CASSLDGGREKLFF. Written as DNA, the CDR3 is TGCGCCAGCAGCTTGGACGGGGGTCGGGAAAAACTGTTTTTT.

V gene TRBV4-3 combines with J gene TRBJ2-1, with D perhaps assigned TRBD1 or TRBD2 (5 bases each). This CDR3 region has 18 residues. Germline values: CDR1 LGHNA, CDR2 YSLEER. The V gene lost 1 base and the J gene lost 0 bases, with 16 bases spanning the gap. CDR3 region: CASSQVGVFGLSYNEQFF. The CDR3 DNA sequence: TGCGCCAGCAGCCAAGTGGGGGTTTTCGGGCTCTCCTACAATGAGCAGTTCTTC.

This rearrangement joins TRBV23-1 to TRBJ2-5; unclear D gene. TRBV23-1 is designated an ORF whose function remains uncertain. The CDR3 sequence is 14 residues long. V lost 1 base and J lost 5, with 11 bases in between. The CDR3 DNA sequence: TGCGCCAGCAGTCAATGGCCAGATAGGGAGACCCAGTACTTC. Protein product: CASSQWPDRETQYF.

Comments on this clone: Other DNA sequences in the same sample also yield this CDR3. As DNA, the CDR3 is TGTGCCAGCAGTTACTCGGCGGGAGGGTACGAGCAGTACTTC. Protein sequence: CASSYSAGGYEQYF. The V gene is TRBV6-5, the J gene TRBJ2-7, with 9 bases that match TRBD2. Germline trimming cut 0 bases from V and 4 bases from J; bases unmatched to any gene: 1. The CDR3 extends over 14 amino acids. Germline values: CDR1 MNHEY, CDR2 SVGAGI.

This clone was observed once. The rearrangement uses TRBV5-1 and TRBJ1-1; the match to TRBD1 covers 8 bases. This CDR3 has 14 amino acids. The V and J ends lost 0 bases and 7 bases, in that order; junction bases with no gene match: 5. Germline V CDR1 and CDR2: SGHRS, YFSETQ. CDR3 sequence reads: CASSLGSGGFEAFF. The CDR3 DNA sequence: TGCGCCAGCAGCTTGGGGTCAGGGGGCTTTGAAGCTTTCTTT.